The clone carrying this T cell receptor (beta chain) was seen a few times. The antigen is unknown. Unique molecular identifiers were added to individual cDNA molecules. Each CDR3 protein gets one entry after TCRdb re-called the 5' RACE reads with MiXCR. Among approximately 77,000 distinct CDR3 sequences listed, about a sixth were seen once. This specimen belongs to a study of early T cells in non-severe SARS-CoV-2 infection. Study information: The sequenced material was bulk RNA from unsorted whole blood, and its chains were unpaired.

The CDR3 has 14 amino acids. Germline CDR1 and CDR2: SGHTA and FQGNSA. V shed 5 bases, J shed 7 bases, and the junction held 5 bases outside the gene matches. Whole-study results and caveats: Matches to VDJdb favored anti-spike CD8 responses and missed private and CD4 specificities.

The rearrangement joins TRBV7-2 to TRBJ1-2; TRBD1 matches 12 bases. Sequencing was performed on whole blood. The TCR was taken from an adult who was a healthcare worker with PCR-confirmed SARS-CoV-2 infection or an uninfected control (not recorded which). CDR3 in DNA: TGTGCCAGCAGCCAGGGACAGGGGGCGTTTGGCTACACCTTC. Its translation is CASSQGQGAFGYTF.